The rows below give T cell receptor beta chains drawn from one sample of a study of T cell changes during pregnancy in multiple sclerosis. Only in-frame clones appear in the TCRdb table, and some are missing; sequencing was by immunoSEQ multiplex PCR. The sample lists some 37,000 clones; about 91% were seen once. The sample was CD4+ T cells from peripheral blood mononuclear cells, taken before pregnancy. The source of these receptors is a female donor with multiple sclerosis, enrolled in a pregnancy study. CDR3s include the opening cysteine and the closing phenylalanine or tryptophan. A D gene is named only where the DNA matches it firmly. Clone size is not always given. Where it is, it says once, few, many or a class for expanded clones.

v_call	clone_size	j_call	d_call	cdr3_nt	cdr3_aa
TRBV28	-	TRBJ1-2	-	TGTGCCAGCAGTCTGACAGGTAGAGATAGGGGCGGCTACACCTTC	CASSLTGRDRGGYTF
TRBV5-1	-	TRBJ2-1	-	TGCGCCAGTGTTGAGTACCCTGGCTCCTACAATGAGCAGTTCTTC	CASVEYPGSYNEQFF
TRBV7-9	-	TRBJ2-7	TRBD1	TGTGCCAGCAGCCTAACACAGGGGGCGAAAGAGCAGTACTTC	CASSLTQGAKEQYF
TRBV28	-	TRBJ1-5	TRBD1	TGTGCCAGCAGTTCCCCGCCCCGGACAGGGCTTAGCAATCAGCCCCAGCATTTT	CASSSPPRTGLSNQPQHF
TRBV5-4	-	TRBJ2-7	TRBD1	TGTGCCAGCAGCTTGGACAGGGGGCCGGTGCAGTACTTC	CASSLDRGPVQYF
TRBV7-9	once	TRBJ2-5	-	TGTGCCAGCAGCTTAGTGGGCGCCCAGGGTACCCAGTACTTC	CASSLVGAQGTQYF
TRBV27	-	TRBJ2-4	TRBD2	TGTGCCAGCAGCCCAGCGGGGACTAGCGGGGAACGAATTCAGTACTTC	CASSPAGTSGERIQYF
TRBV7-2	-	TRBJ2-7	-	TGTGCCAGCAGCGTATCCCACGGGACAAGCCTTTACGAGCAGTACTTC	CASSVSHGTSLYEQYF
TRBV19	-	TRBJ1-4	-	TGTGCCAGTAGTCCAACCTCGGTTGGGGGGGCGAGTGAAAAACTGTTTTTT	CASSPTSVGGASEKLFF
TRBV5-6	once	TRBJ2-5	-	TGTGCCAGCAGCTTGCCAGGAGGAGAGACCCAGTACTTC	CASSLPGGETQYF
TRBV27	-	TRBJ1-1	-	TGTGCCAGCAGTACATCCCCCCGACTCGCTGAAGCTTTCTTT	CASSTSPRLAEAFF
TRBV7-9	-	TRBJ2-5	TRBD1	TGTGCCAGCAGACCGGGACAGGGAGGAGTCCAGTACTTC	CASRPGQGGVQYF
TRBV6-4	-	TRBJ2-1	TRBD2	TGTGCCAGCAGTGACTCGGGCGGGGGGTACAATGAGCAGTTCTTC	CASSDSGGGYNEQFF
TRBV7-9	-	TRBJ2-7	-	TGTGCCAGCAGCTTACTGGCAGGGGCTAGGGACGAGCAGTACTTC	CASSLLAGARDEQYF
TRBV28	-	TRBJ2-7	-	TGTGCCAGCAGTTACGCCAGCTCCTACGAGCAGTACTTC	CASSYASSYEQYF
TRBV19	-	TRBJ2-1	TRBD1	TGTGCCAGTAGTACCCGACCCGGGACAGACCATGAGCAGTTCTTC	CASSTRPGTDHEQFF
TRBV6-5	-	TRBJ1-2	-	TGTGCCAGCAGTTACTCGTCCAGCAGGATCGATGGCTACACCTTC	CASSYSSSRIDGYTF
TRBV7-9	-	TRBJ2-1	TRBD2	TGTGCCAGCGGCACTAGCGGAAACTACAATGAGCAGTTCTTC	CASGTSGNYNEQFF
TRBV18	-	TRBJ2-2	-	TGTGCCAGCTCACCAAATAGCGCGAACACCGGGGAGCTGTTTTTT	CASSPNSANTGELFF
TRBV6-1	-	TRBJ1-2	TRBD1	TGTGCCAGCAGTGAAGATGGGACAGGGAACTATGGCTACACCTTC	CASSEDGTGNYGYTF
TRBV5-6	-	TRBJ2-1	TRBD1	TGTGCCAGCAGCTTCGGACAGGTGCTAAGCTCCTACAATGAGCAGTTCTTC	CASSFGQVLSSYNEQFF
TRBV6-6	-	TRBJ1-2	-	TGTGCCAGCAGCCAAAACTATGGCTACACCTTC	CASSQNYGYTF
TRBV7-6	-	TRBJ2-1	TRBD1	TGTGCCAGCAGCCTAACCGGGACAGGGGGCGCGAATGAGCAGTTCTTC	CASSLTGTGGANEQFF
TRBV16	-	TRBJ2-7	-	TGTGCCAGCAGCCAATCGGGGATACAGGGTTACGAGCAGTACTTC	CASSQSGIQGYEQYF
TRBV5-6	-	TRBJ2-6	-	TGTGCCAGCAGCCCTGGACAGAACTCTGGGGCCAACGTCCTGACTTTC	CASSPGQNSGANVLTF
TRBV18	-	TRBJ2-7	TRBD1	TGTGCCAGCTCGGGACAGGTGAGCGACGAGCAGTACTTC	CASSGQVSDEQYF
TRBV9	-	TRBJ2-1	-	TGTGCCAGCAGCGTAGCAGTGTCGGGAGTTTATGAGCAGTTCTTC	CASSVAVSGVYEQFF
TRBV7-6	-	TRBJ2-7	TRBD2	TGTGCCAGCAGCCCCTCTCCGCCGGGGGGAGGGATTGACGAGCAGTACTTC	CASSPSPPGGGIDEQYF
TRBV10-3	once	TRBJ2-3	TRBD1	TGTGCCATCAGTCGACAGGGTGGCTTGCCCACAGATACGCAGTATTTT	CAISRQGGLPTDTQYF
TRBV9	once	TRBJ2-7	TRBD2	TGTGCCAGCAGCCCGAGCGGGAGCTACGAGCAGTACTTC	CASSPSGSYEQYF
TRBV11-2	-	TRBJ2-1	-	TGTGCCAGCAGCTCCGTAAGAGACTACAATGAGCAGTTCTTC	CASSSVRDYNEQFF
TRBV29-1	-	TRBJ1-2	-	TGCAGCGTTGAAACGTATCAGAACTATGGCTACACCTTC	CSVETYQNYGYTF
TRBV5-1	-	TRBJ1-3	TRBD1	TGCGCCAGCAGCGGGACAGGAATGGACGGAAACACCATATATTTT	CASSGTGMDGNTIYF
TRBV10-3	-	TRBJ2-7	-	TGTGCCATCAGTGGGCCCCCGGGTACGTACGAGCAGTACTTC	CAISGPPGTYEQYF
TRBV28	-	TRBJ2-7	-	TGTGCCAGCAGTGATCGGGACTTCCAATTATCCTACGAGCAGTACTTC	CASSDRDFQLSYEQYF
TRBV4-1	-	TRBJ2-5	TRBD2	TGCGCCAGCAGCCTAGGACTAGTGGAGACCCAGTACTTC	CASSLGLVETQYF
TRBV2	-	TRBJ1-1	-	TGTGCCAGCAGGGACAGCCTGAACACTGAAGCTTTCTTT	CASRDSLNTEAFF
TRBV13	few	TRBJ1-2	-	TGTGCCAGCAACCACCGGGGGGCCAGCTATGGCTACACCTTC	CASNHRGASYGYTF
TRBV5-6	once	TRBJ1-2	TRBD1	TGTGCCAGCAGCATGACAGGGGTTACTTTTAACTATGGCTACACCTTC	CASSMTGVTFNYGYTF
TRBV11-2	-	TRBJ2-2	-	TGTGCCAGCAGCTTCGAGGGGGTTGACACCGGGGAGCTGTTTTTT	CASSFEGVDTGELFF
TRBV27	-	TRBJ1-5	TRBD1	TGTGCCAGCAGTTCGGACAGGGGGAATCAGCCCCAGCATTTT	CASSSDRGNQPQHF
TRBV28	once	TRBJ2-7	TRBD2	TGTGCCAGCAGTGCTAGCGGGAGGGCCTTCGTAAAGCCCTACGAGCAGTACTTC	CASSASGRAFVKPYEQYF
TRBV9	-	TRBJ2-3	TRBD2	TGTGCCAGCAGCGTAGGGGCTAGCGGGGGAACAGATACGCAGTATTTT	CASSVGASGGTDTQYF
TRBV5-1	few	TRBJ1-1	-	TGCGCCAGCAGCTTGTGGGTGCCTAGGACAGTTGTCGGGACGAACACTGAAGCTTTCTTT	CASSLWVPRTVVGTNTEAFF
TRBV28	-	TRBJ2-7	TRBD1	TGTGCCAGCAGCCCACCCGGGACAGGGGACCACGAGCAGTACTTC	CASSPPGTGDHEQYF
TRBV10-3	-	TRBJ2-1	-	TGTGCCATCAGTGACCTTCGACAGGTTGGGAATGAGCAGTTCTTC	CAISDLRQVGNEQFF
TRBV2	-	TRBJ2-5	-	TGTGCCAGCATGGGGGGCGGGAGTGTTGAGACCCAGTACTTC	CASMGGGSVETQYF
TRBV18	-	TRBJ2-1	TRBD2	TGTGCCAGCTCACCACTAGCGGGAGTGGTCAATGAGCAGTTCTTC	CASSPLAGVVNEQFF
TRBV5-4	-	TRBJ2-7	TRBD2	TGTGCCAGCAGCTTGGCCGGAAGGACTAGAGGCCCGGGGGAGCAGTACTTC	CASSLAGRTRGPGEQYF
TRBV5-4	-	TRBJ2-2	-	TGTGCCAGCAGCTTGCGGCCTAGCCTCTCGAACACCGGGGAGCTGTTTTTT	CASSLRPSLSNTGELFF